This record concerns one T cell receptor (beta chain) sequence. Its antigen is not yet known. No per-base quality is available; no much larger clone lies one base away. For sequencing of the TCRbeta CDR3 region, genomic DNA was extracted from the sorted cells. The immunoSEQ Assay was used for sequencing of TCRbeta CDR3 regions. TCRdb stores this immuneACCESS table with in-frame sequences only. Part of the clones is absent; in the studies checked, under half of the shortfall reflects unresolved V genes, and no reason is known for the rest. The sample table holds around 110,000 clones, of which under 95% were seen once. The ten largest clones capture roughly 1.1% of the sample. Patients with autoimmune disease history or receiving systemic immunosuppression were excluded from the trial. Peripheral blood for TCR sequencing was collected from all dose cohorts at baseline, on cycle 4 day 1, and on cycle 7 day 1. The samples were taken from a phase I, first-in-human, multicenter, open-label dose-escalation trial of ivuxolimab. Adults with locally advanced or metastatic melanoma, renal cell, hepatocellular, or head and neck squamous cell carcinoma were enrolled in the trial. Before TCR sequencing, CD4+ T cells and CD8+ T cells from peripheral blood were sorted into separate populations.

The data belong to a study of OX40 agonist ivuxolimab in advanced cancers. About the full investigation: The costimulatory receptor OX40 (CD134) was targeted by ivuxolimab, a fully human IgG2 agonistic monoclonal antibody. Patients were allowed to have had prior anti-PD-1, anti-PD-L1 or anti-CTLA-4 therapy, and around 43% of the dose-escalation patients had been treated with checkpoint inhibitors. The paper describes the monotherapy dose-escalation part (N of about 52 patients) of the phase I trial of ivuxolimab. The purpose of peripheral TCRbeta sequencing was to test whether ivuxolimab changed TCR sequence diversity and led to clonal T-cell expansion. In the dose-escalation cohort, around four fifths of patients were male, and the mean age was around 65 years with a range of roughly 23 to 79. Intravenous ivuxolimab was administered to patients every 2 weeks at six dose levels: 0.01, 0.1, 0.3, 1.5, 3 and 10 mg/kg. Partial responses occurred in three dose-escalation patients, of whom one had hepatocellular carcinoma and two had cutaneous melanoma. Of the approximately 50 patients in dose escalation, some 20 had hepatocellular carcinoma, around 15 had melanoma, 9 had renal cell carcinoma and 9 had head and neck cancer. Points the paper makes about the study in general: After ivuxolimab, expanded clones were on average more numerous among CD8+ T cells than among CD4+ T cells. The antigen specificity of the peripheral T cells that underwent clonal expansion was not determined. In the 0.1-3.0 mg/kg groups, partial responders had among the lowest normalized peripheral clonal expansion, particularly in CD8+ T cells. Low levels of normalized T-cell clonal expansion were also seen in some patients who did not respond. At doses from 0.1 to 3.0 mg/kg, clonal expansion was seen in both CD4+ and CD8+ blood T cells between baseline and week 6.

V is reduced by 0 bases and J by 6 bases, leaving a spacing of 14 bases between them. Reading from cysteine to phenylalanine, the CDR3 counts 15 amino acids. Here the CDR3 DNA is all that survives: 45 bases in frame from base 1. Based on the germline V gene (reference sequence), the CDR1 and CDR2 sequences are WNHNN and SYGVQD. The chain links TRBV10-1 with TRBJ1-1; TRBD1 is a weak D gene call, 6 bases matching. This TCR derives from an adult with an advanced solid tumor such as melanoma, head and neck, liver or kidney cancer. Sequences were derived from CD4+ or CD8+ T cells sorted from blood, sampled in a trial of the OX40 agonist ivuxolimab. The DNA is as follows: TGCGCCAGCAGTGAGTCGAAGGGGGTCAGCTCTGAAGCTTTCTTT. It translates as CASSESKGVSSEAFF.